This TCR beta chain was recorded in a study of T cell responses to AZD1222 COVID-19 vaccine. Profiled with immunoSEQ multiplex PCR; TCRdb holds only in-frame clones, not every one. The table has about 140,000 clones, almost 95% seen once. Trimming cost V 5 bases and J 4 bases, with 17 bases left between them. There are 16 residues in the CDR3. Germline values: CDR1 MNHEY, CDR2 SMNVEV (reference sequence). Sequences were derived from peripheral blood, sampled on day 0 of AZD1222 vaccination. The origin of this receptor is an adult in good health. V gene TRBV27 combines with J gene TRBJ1-4; tentatively, D is TRBD1 (5 bases). DNA of the CDR3: TGTGCCAGCAGTGCCCGACCGGGGCAGAATAATGAAAAACTGTTTTTT. This translates into CASSARPGQNNEKLFF.